This T cell receptor beta chain is drawn from a study of blood T cell repertoires in COVID-19. For the study at large: Samples representing acute and convalescent COVID-19 were sourced from the United States, Italy and Spain.

The assay was immunoSEQ multiplex PCR, and TCRdb's table has in-frame clones only and misses some. The table records about 230,000 clones, 83% of them present only once. The sample taken for sequencing was peripheral blood. The sequence was obtained from a woman aged 70-85 years with active or convalescent COVID-19.

The CDR3 bases are TGCAGCGGCGGACTAGTAGATTCCTCGAACACCGGGGAGCTGTTTTTT. This encodes CSGGLVDSSNTGELFF. The rearrangement uses TRBV29-1 and TRBJ2-2; 7 nucleotides agree with TRBD2. Germline values: CDR1 SQVTM, CDR2 ANQGSEA. The V segment lost 7 bases and the J segment 0 bases; nucleotides outside the gene matches: 11. The CDR3 spans 16 residues.